Listed here are 19 T cell receptor beta chains from one sample, sequenced in a study of control samples from healthy donors and cancer patients. Profiling relied on immunoSEQ multiplex PCR, and the TCRdb table lists in-frame clones only, not all of them. In the table there are roughly 150,000 clones, 92% of which are singletons. The sample consisted of blood. Source of these receptors: a woman under 40 in good health.

The CDR3 region is CASSPTGLAKNIQYF. The CDR3 DNA is TGTGCCAGCAGCCCGACAGGTTTAGCCAAAAACATTCAGTACTTC. This sequence joins TRBV3-1 (or the pseudogene TRBV3-2) and TRBJ2-4, with D perhaps TRBD1 (6 bases). Trimming removed 4 bases at V and 0 bases at J, with 10 bases between. Germline V gene sequence: CDR1 LGHDT, CDR2 YNNKEL (reference sequence). The CDR3 runs to 15 residues.

The chain employs TRBV18 and TRBJ2-2; D is uncertain. The CDR3 covers 15 residues. The V end lost 6 bases, the J end lost 4 bases, and 15 bases lay between the germline ends. Germline values: CDR1 KGHSH, CDR2 LQKENI. The CDR3 here is CASSPASAGTGELFF. CDR3 coding DNA: TGTGCCAGCTCCCCGGCCTCTGCCGGCACCGGGGAGCTGTTTTTT.

The genes are TRBV7-3 and TRBJ2-1; perhaps TRBD1 as D (5 bases). V lost 2 bases to trimming and J lost 10 bases, with 18 bases between them. There are 15 residues in the CDR3. CDR1 is SGHTA, CDR2 FQGTGA, per germline. In nucleotides, the CDR3 is TGTGCCAGCAGCTTATTTAGGGGTGGGGTAGGCGAGCAGTTCTTC. Translated, it gives CASSLFRGGVGEQFF. The full variable domain, completed using reference TRBV7-3 and TRBJ2-1, is GAGVSQTPSNKVTEKGKYVELRCDPISGHTALYWYRQSLGQGPEFLIYFQGTGAADDSGLPNDRFFAVRPEGSVSTLKIQRTERGDSAVYLCASSLFRGGVGEQFFGPGTRLTVL.

The chain employs TRBV13 and TRBJ1-1; 7 nucleotides line up with TRBD1. With V trimmed by 2 bases and J by 1 base, 1 base remained unmatched. Germline V gene data show CDR1 as PRHDT and CDR2 as FYEKMQ (reference sequence). This CDR3 comprises 14 residues. This chain's CDR3 is CASSLRQGNTEAFF. The CDR3 bases are TGTGCCAGCAGCTTACGACAGGGGAACACTGAAGCTTTCTTT.

The chain couples TRBV5-1 to TRBJ2-3; 8 nucleotides align to TRBD2. Germline values: CDR1 SGHRS, CDR2 YFSETQ. Trimming took 2 bases from V and 2 from J; bases not matched to a gene: 1. The CDR3 runs 14 residues. The CDR3 DNA reads TGCGCCAGCAGCTTCGGACTAGCCACAGATACGCAGTATTTT. Translating gives CASSFGLATDTQYF.

The chain uses TRBV3-1 (or the pseudogene TRBV3-2) and TRBJ1-2; D possibly corresponds to TRBD1 (6 bases). The germline V and J ends were trimmed by 4 bases and 8 bases, with 14 bases remaining between them. CDR1 is LGHDT and CDR2 is YNNKEL in the germline V gene (reference sequence). The CDR3 totals 13 residues. The CDR3 reads CASSLGAGEGYTF. In DNA form, the CDR3 reads TGTGCCAGCAGCCTTGGGGCAGGGGAGGGCTACACCTTC.

The V call is TRBV11-2, the J call TRBJ1-5; no definite D call. Germline CDR1 reads SGHAT; CDR2 reads FQNNGV. This CDR3 has 14 residues. Trimming took off 1 base at V and 1 base at J, with 5 bases between the two ends. The CDR3 coding sequence is TGTGCCAGCAGCTTAGTGTCGAGCAATCAGCCCCAGCATTTT. It is translated as CASSLVSSNQPQHF.

This sequence joins TRBV6-2 or TRBV6-3 and TRBJ1-6; maybe TRBD1 (6 bases). Germline V gene data show CDR1 as MNHEY and CDR2 as SVGEGT. The CDR3 is 15 residues long. V shed 2 bases and J shed 7 bases, with 12 bases lying between them. For the CDR3, the DNA is TGTGCCAGCAGTTACCTTAGGACAGAGAATTCACCCCTCCACTTT. Its protein is CASSYLRTENSPLHF.

V and J are TRBV6-4 and TRBJ2-2; D ambiguous. CDR1 and CDR2 from the germline V gene are MRHNA and SNTAGT. Trimming shortened V by 0 bases and J by 2 bases, and 10 bases separated the two germline ends. CDR3 length equals 16 residues. The CDR3 region has the DNA TGTGCCAGCAGTGACTCGTTTCGGATTAACACCGGGGAGCTGTTTTTT. Translating gives CASSDSFRINTGELFF.

This clone was counted a few times. The J gene is TRBJ2-7, the V gene TRBV7-9, with a possible D match to TRBD2 (5 bases). Trimming left V 2 bases short and J 5 bases short, with 10 bases between. Germline CDR1 reads SEHNR; CDR2 reads FQNEAQ (reference sequence). The CDR3 has 13 residues. In nucleotides, the CDR3 is TGTGCCAGCAGCTTATTAGGGAGAAACGAGCAGTACTTC. Protein: CASSLLGRNEQYF.

The chain links TRBV11-3 to TRBJ2-2; no reliable D call. Trimming took off 3 bases at V and 7 bases at J, with 6 bases between the two ends. Germline CDR1 SGHNT, CDR2 YENEEA. This CDR3 spans 12 amino acids. The CDR3 DNA follows: TGTGCCAGCAGCTTGTGGGGCGGGGAGCTGTTTTTT. Its translation: CASSLWGGELFF.

J is TRBJ1-2 and V is TRBV4-1; D unresolved. This CDR3 spans 14 amino acids. Germline assignment: CDR1 MGHRA and CDR2 YSYEKL. V was shortened by 0 bases and J by 8 bases, with 13 bases between the two germline ends. In nucleotides, the CDR3 is TGCGCCAGCAGCCAAGAAGGTTCTGGGCGAGGCTACACCTTC. Its protein is CASSQEGSGRGYTF.

V gene TRBV6-5 combines with J gene TRBJ1-4; D remains ambiguous. Germline V gene data show CDR1 as MNHEY and CDR2 as SVGAGI. Trimming took 5 bases from V and 8 from J, leaving 6 bases between them. The CDR3 length is 11 residues. CDR3 DNA: TGTGCCAGCAGTATAGTCGAAAAACTGTTTTTT. Amino acid sequence: CASSIVEKLFF.

The genes are TRBV7-3 and TRBJ2-1; 14 bases fit TRBD2. This CDR3 spans 21 amino acids. In germline, CDR1 is SGHTA, CDR2 FQGTGA. Unmatched junction bases numbered 13, after V lost 1 base and J lost 2 bases. Here the CDR3 reads CASSLRGRGTSGSRTYNEQFF. For the CDR3, the DNA is TGTGCCAGCAGCTTAAGAGGGCGTGGGACTAGCGGGAGTCGTACCTACAATGAGCAGTTCTTC.

The rearrangement uses TRBV29-1 and TRBJ2-7; 12 bases fit TRBD2. Per germline, CDR1 SQVTM and CDR2 ANQGSEA. CDR3 length: 14 amino acids. With 5 bases clipped from V and 6 bases from J, the junction kept 8 bases outside the gene matches. The CDR3 loop reads CSVFLAGGVSEQYF. The CDR3 region has the DNA TGCAGCGTTTTCCTAGCGGGAGGGGTAAGCGAGCAGTACTTC.

The chain combines TRBV7-8 with TRBJ2-7; D might be TRBD1 (6 bases). The CDR3 has 15 residues. Germline CDR1 is SGHVS and CDR2 is FQNEAQ. Trimming removed 0 bases from V and 1 base from J, with 10 bases in between. CDR3 nucleotides: TGTGCCAGCAGCTTAGCCGGACAGATTTCCTACGAGCAGTACTTC. Residues: CASSLAGQISYEQYF.

The chain employs TRBV7-2 and TRBJ2-6; TRBD2 might be the D (6 bases). Germline assignment: CDR1 SGHTA and CDR2 FQGNSA. V lost 5 bases and J 1 base, leaving 9 bases between the germline ends. The CDR3 totals 15 residues. CDR3 amino acids: CASSLTRSGANVLTF. Here the CDR3 DNA reads TGTGCCAGCAGCCTGACTAGGTCTGGGGCCAACGTCCTGACTTTC.

This chain uses TRBV3-1 (or the pseudogene TRBV3-2) with TRBJ2-4, with a tentative D call TRBD2 (6 bases). The germline CDR1 and CDR2 sequences are LGHDT and YNNKEL (reference sequence). Trimming stripped 4 bases from V and 4 bases from J, with 11 bases between. This CDR3 contains 14 residues. CDR3 bases: TGTGCCAGCAGCCGGGCGGGACTGAAAAACATTCAGTACTTC. It encodes CASSRAGLKNIQYF.

The chain is built from TRBV23-1 and TRBJ1-5, with D perhaps matching TRBD1 (6 bases). TRBV23-1 is assigned to the ORF class and has an uncertain function. The length of the CDR3 is 15 residues. With 0 bases removed from V and 3 bases from J, the gap between germline ends came to 9 bases. This CDR3 reads CASSQSRQDNQPQHF. As DNA, the CDR3 is TGCGCCAGCAGTCAATCGAGACAGGACAATCAGCCCCAGCATTTT.